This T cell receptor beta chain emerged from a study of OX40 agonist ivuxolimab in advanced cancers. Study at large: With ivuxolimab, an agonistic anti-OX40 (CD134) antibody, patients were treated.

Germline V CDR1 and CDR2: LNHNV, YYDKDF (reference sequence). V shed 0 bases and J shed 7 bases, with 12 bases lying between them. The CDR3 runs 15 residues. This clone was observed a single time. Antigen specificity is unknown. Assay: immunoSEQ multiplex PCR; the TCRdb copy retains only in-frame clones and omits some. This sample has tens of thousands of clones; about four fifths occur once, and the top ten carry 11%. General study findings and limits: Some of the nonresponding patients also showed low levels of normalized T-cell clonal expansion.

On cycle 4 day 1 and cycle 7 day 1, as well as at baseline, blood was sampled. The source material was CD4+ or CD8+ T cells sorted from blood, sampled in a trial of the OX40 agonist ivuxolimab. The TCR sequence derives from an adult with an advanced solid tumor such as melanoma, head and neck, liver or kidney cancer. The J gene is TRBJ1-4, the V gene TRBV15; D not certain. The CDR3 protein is CATSRDEVEREKLFF. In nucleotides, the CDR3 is TGTGCCACCAGCAGAGATGAAGTTGAGCGTGAAAAACTGTTTTTT.